This T cell receptor (beta chain) stems from a study of T cell responses to AZD1222 COVID-19 vaccine. Study conclusions and caveats: Targets within unmutated variant regions were reportedly found for nearly half of spike-specific TCRs. Without day 14 samples, only post-peak T cell repertoires were studied. CD4 TCRs covered the whole spike, strongest at regions 160-218 and 743-854.

The assay was immunoSEQ multiplex PCR, and TCRdb's table has in-frame clones only and misses some. Of roughly 130,000 clones listed, 80% to 95% are singletons. Only one count was recorded for this clone. Its specificity is unknown. This clonotype was obtained from an adult in good health. This sample comprised peripheral blood, obtained on day 0 of AZD1222 vaccination.

CDR3 in amino acids: CASSLDSLSTDTQYF. The CDR3, as DNA: TGTGCCAGCAGCTTGGACTCCCTTAGCACAGATACGCAGTATTTT. V and J are TRBV5-4 and TRBJ2-3; D not resolved. CDR3 length equals 15 residues. V was pared by 0 bases and J by 0 bases, with 8 bases between. Per the germline V gene, CDR1 is SGHNT and CDR2 is YYREEE (reference sequence).